This TCR beta chain came from a study of T cells in localized non-small cell lung cancer. General study points: A single tumor region was sequenced, leaving heterogeneity possible. Detection in adjacent lung was observed for a median around 55 of the top 100 tumor clones.

The V and J ends lost 2 bases and 1 base, in that order; junction bases with no gene match: 1. Per the germline V gene, CDR1 is LGHNA and CDR2 is YNFKEQ. This CDR3 is built from 15 residues. Sequenced by immunoSEQ multiplex PCR; TCRdb stores in-frame clones only, minus some. The data show 90,000 to 100,000 clones, with roughly 90% seen just once and over 4% held by the top ten. Notes on this clone: Antigen unknown.

Sample: PBMCs, taken before any cancer treatment. This sequence joins TRBV4-2 and TRBJ2-2; 7 bases agree with TRBD1. This TCR was recovered from a woman aged 35 to 75 with stage II squamous cell lung carcinoma. The CDR3 sequence is CASSQRTGNTGELFF. In DNA, the CDR3 is TGTGCCAGCAGCCAAAGGACAGGGAACACCGGGGAGCTGTTTTTT.